Following are 16 T cell receptor beta chains from one sample sequenced in a study of CD8+CD57+ T cells in acquired aplastic anemia. Those patients picked for sequencing had displayed CD8+CD57+ cell expansion on flow cytometry. CDR3 and TCR beta VDJ profiling relied on genomic DNA as the template. TCRdb ran MiXCR on the reads and lists one entry per CDR3 protein. Of 270,000 or so distinct CDR3 sequences in the sample, around 82% were seen once. The material sequenced was sorted CD4+, CD8+, or CD8+CD57+ T cells (not recorded which) from PBMCs. Receptor source: a human donor with aplastic anemia.

V usage is TRBV7-9 and J usage is TRBJ1-2; D call uncertain. Germline loops: CDR1 SEHNR, CDR2 FQNEAQ (reference sequence). The ends were cut back, 3 bases at V and 12 bases at J, with 26 bases in the middle. This CDR3 contains 16 residues. The CDR3 DNA sequence: TGTGCCAGCAGCTTTCAAAGAAGCGGGTTGAACGATGAGCACACCTTC. This encodes CASSFQRSGLNDEHTF.

The gene calls are TRBV19 and TRBJ2-7; no definite D call. The CDR3 totals 14 residues. In germline, CDR1 is LNHDA, CDR2 SQIVND (reference sequence). Trimming took 3 bases from V and 0 from J, leaving 9 bases between them. The CDR3 region is CASSIRSHSYEQYF. The CDR3 coding sequence is TGTGCCAGTAGTATTCGCTCTCACTCCTACGAGCAGTACTTC.

This clonotype occurred many times. CDR3 sequence: CASSQWRDTEAFF. Written as DNA, the CDR3 is TGTGCCAGCAGCCAGTGGAGGGACACTGAAGCTTTCTTT. The chain employs TRBV4-2 and TRBJ1-1; D gene ambiguous. This CDR3 has 13 residues. The germline CDR1 and CDR2 sequences are LGHNA and YNFKEQ. V was clipped by 3 bases and J by 3 bases, with 8 bases between them.

The chain combines TRBV9 with TRBJ1-1, with a tentative D call TRBD1 (5 bases). There are 15 residues in the CDR3. Trimming removed 0 bases from V and 12 bases from J, with 21 bases in between. Germline V CDR1 and CDR2: SGDLS, YYNGEE. CDR3 sequence reads: CASSVGRLGETQSFF. In nucleotides, the CDR3 is TGTGCCAGCAGCGTAGGACGCCTGGGGGAGACCCAGTCTTTCTTT.

The genes are TRBV9 and TRBJ1-1; D uncertain. Trimming removed 7 bases from V and 14 bases from J, with 27 bases in between. Germline CDR1 and CDR2: SGDLS and YYNGEE. The CDR3 totals 14 residues. CDR3 sequence: CASGGAGNIHYFFF. The CDR3 coding sequence is TGTGCCAGCGGAGGAGCTGGGAACATTCATTACTTCTTCTTT.

V and J are TRBV11-1 and TRBJ2-1; TRBD1 matches at 10 bases. From germline, CDR1 is SGHAT and CDR2 FQDESV (reference sequence). The CDR3 loop spans 14 amino acids. V was pared by 5 bases and J by 7 bases, with 5 bases of the junction left unmatched. The CDR3 DNA follows: TGTGCCAGCAGCCCAGGACAGGGGGGTAATGAGCAGTTCTTC. This gives the protein CASSPGQGGNEQFF.

The chain couples TRBV5-1 to TRBJ2-7; D gene ambiguous. The CDR3 runs 14 residues. V gave up 4 bases and J gave up 3 bases, with 14 bases separating them. From germline, CDR1 is SGHRS and CDR2 YFSETQ. The CDR3: CASSPGTVDYEQYF. The CDR3 DNA follows: TGCGCCAGCAGCCCCGGAACCGTAGACTACGAGCAGTACTTC.

Points on this clonotype: At one of its ends the junction is not consistent with the germline gene, which may arise from a read error. The chain couples TRBV9 to TRBJ2-2; D not resolved. Germline CDR1 reads SGDLS; CDR2 reads YYNGEE. The CDR3 covers 12 residues. Written as DNA, the CDR3 is TGTGCCAGCAGCTTAGGGCAGATGAACCCCGTTTTT. Amino acid sequence: CASSLGQMNPVF.

This chain uses TRBV7-6 with TRBJ2-1, with D possibly being TRBD2 (6 bases). The CDR3 totals 16 residues. V was shortened by 2 bases and J by 11 bases, with 22 bases between the two germline ends. The germline CDR1 and CDR2 sequences are SGHVS and FNYEAQ. In DNA form, the CDR3 reads TGTGCCAGCAGCTTATCCCACGGGAGAAAAGAGACCCAGCAGTTCTTC. Its protein is CASSLSHGRKETQQFF.

As to this clonotype: An end of the junction does not agree with germline; a read error may underlie this. J is TRBJ1-1 and V is TRBV7-9, with D perhaps matching TRBD1 (5 bases). Germline CDR1 SEHNR, CDR2 FQNEAQ (reference sequence). There are 15 residues in the CDR3. The CDR3 DNA sequence: TGTGCCAGCAGCGTAGCGACAGCGCCGAACACTGAAGCTTTCTTT. As protein: CASSVATAPNTEAFF.

The chain recombines TRBV15 with TRBJ2-7; perhaps TRBD2 as D (6 bases). V lost 10 bases and J 5 bases, leaving 21 bases between the germline ends. This CDR3 comprises 14 residues. The germline V gene has CDR1 LNHNV and CDR2 YYDKDF (reference sequence). CDR3 sequence: CASKFGGEQDEQYF. CDR3 in DNA: TGTGCCAGCAAGTTCGGCGGGGAGCAAGACGAGCAGTACTTC.

Comment on this clonotype: Since no conserved phenylalanine or tryptophan closes the CDR3, a read error is the likely cause. The DNA is omitted, as the CDR3 cannot be located on it reliably, and the CDR3 follows TCRdb's listing. This chain links TRBV2 with TRBJ2-6; the D call of TRBD1 is as the table states it, not checked on the DNA. The CDR3 spans 16 residues, counting both ends. CDR1 is SNHLY, CDR2 FYNNEI, per germline. Here the CDR3 reads CASGVGGTDTHNFVPG.

The chain has TRBV9 and TRBJ2-7; D remains ambiguous. Per germline, CDR1 SGDLS and CDR2 YYNGEE. This CDR3 comprises 18 residues. V shed 0 bases and J shed 1 base, with 20 bases lying between them. In nucleotides, the CDR3 is TGTGCCAGCAGCGTAGGTTCCGATACGCCGTCTTTTTCCTACGAGCAGTACGTC. The encoded protein is CASSVGSDTPSFSYEQYV.

The V call is TRBV7-6, the J call TRBJ2-1; no clear D. The CDR3 consists of 16 residues. Trimming took 3 bases from V and 13 from J, leaving 25 bases between them. Germline loops: CDR1 SGHVS, CDR2 FNYEAQ. The CDR3 loop is CASSFHRNNAPLHQFF. The CDR3 coding sequence is TGTGCCAGCAGCTTTCACAGAAATAATGCGCCCCTCCACCAGTTCTTC.

A remark on this clonotype: In this CDR3 the conserved last residue, phenylalanine or tryptophan, is missing, so a read error is likely. The DNA is omitted, as the CDR3 cannot be located on it reliably, and the CDR3 follows TCRdb's listing. This chain joins TRBV7-9 and TRBJ2-3. Germline V lookup: CDR1 SEHNR, CDR2 FQNEAQ (reference sequence). The CDR3 is 14 residues long, counting both termini. The CDR3 sequence: CASSLAGSYEANVL.

In regard to this clonotype: Relative to the germline gene, one junction end is altered; a read error may explain this. V usage is TRBV7-3 and J usage is TRBJ1-2; a possible D gene is TRBD1 (5 bases). The CDR3 sequence is 13 residues long. Germline V gene sequence: CDR1 SGHTA, CDR2 FQGTGA. CDR3 in DNA: TGCGCCAGCAGCTTAGGCCTCGGGGGTGAAGACACCTTC. Translation gives CASSLGLGGEDTF.